These 20 T cell receptor beta chains came from one sample sequenced in a study of blood T cell repertoires in COVID-19. Assay used: immunoSEQ multiplex PCR; TCRdb lists only in-frame clones, some missing. There are a few hundred thousand clones in the sample; 91% occur only once, and just over 2.5% lies in the top ten. Source material: peripheral blood. These TCRs come from a person in their late teens or twenties with COVID-19, enrolled during active disease.

This clone was detected once. The rearrangement joins TRBV27 to TRBJ2-1, with TRBD2 identical over 7 bases. CDR1 and CDR2 (germline): MNHEY, SMNVEV (reference sequence). The CDR3 totals 14 residues. V lost 4 bases, J lost 6 bases, and 6 bases stayed unmatched. The CDR3 spells CASSSRGRGNEQFF. In DNA form, the CDR3 reads TGTGCCAGCAGTTCTCGCGGGAGAGGCAATGAGCAGTTCTTC.

J is TRBJ1-3 and V is TRBV2; perhaps TRBD1 as D (6 bases). Trimming shortened V by 3 bases and J by 2 bases, and 11 bases separated the two germline ends. The CDR3 contains 15 residues. Germline loops: CDR1 SNHLY, CDR2 FYNNEI. The CDR3 DNA is TGTGCCAGCAGTGATCAGGGGCGTACTGGAAACACCATATATTTT. Protein product: CASSDQGRTGNTIYF.

This chain joins TRBV3-1 (or the pseudogene TRBV3-2) and TRBJ1-2, with D perhaps matching TRBD1 (6 bases). V lost 1 base to trimming and J lost 4 bases, with 7 bases between them. Germline values: CDR1 LGHDT, CDR2 YNNKEL (reference sequence). CDR3 size: 13 residues. Written as DNA, the CDR3 is TGTGCCAGCAGCCAAGGGGGGCTCTATGGCTACACCTTC. It codes for CASSQGGLYGYTF.

The chain combines TRBV7-2 with TRBJ2-5; 10 bases map to TRBD1. The CDR3 is made up of 16 amino acids. The V and J ends lost 2 bases and 5 bases, in that order; junction bases with no gene match: 8. Germline V gene sequence: CDR1 SGHTA, CDR2 FQGNSA. DNA for the CDR3: TGTGCCAGCAGCTTACTGGGGACAGGGGCGGTGGAGACCCAGTACTTC. Translated: CASSLLGTGAVETQYF.

This clone was picked up one time. The rearrangement uses TRBV7-2 and TRBJ2-7; TRBD2 matches 7 bases. V shed 1 base, J shed 4 bases, and the junction held 4 bases outside the gene matches. This CDR3 is built from 14 residues. Germline CDR1 is SGHTA and CDR2 is FQGNSA. The CDR3 DNA follows: TGTGCCAGCAGCTTAGTCGGGGGGATGTACGAGCAGTACTTC. Amino acids: CASSLVGGMYEQYF. Using reference TRBV7-2 and TRBJ2-7 for the parts outside the CDR3, the full variable domain is GAGVSQSPSNKVTEKGKDVELRCDPISGHTALYWYRQSLGQGLEFLIYFQGNSAPDKSGLPSDRFSAERTGGSVSTLTIQRTQQEDSAVYLCASSLVGGMYEQYFGPGTRLTVT.

The V call is TRBV4-3, the J call TRBJ1-5; no reliable D call. Germline assignment: CDR1 LGHNA and CDR2 YSLEER. V was cut by 4 bases and J by 7 bases, with 14 bases left in between. The CDR3 loop spans 14 amino acids. The chain's CDR3 is CASSPREGNQPQHF. The CDR3 DNA follows: TGCGCCAGCAGCCCCCGGGAGGGAAACCAGCCCCAGCATTTT.

The rearrangement links TRBV27 to TRBJ2-7; tentatively, D is TRBD1 (6 bases). The CDR3 consists of 14 residues. Germline V gives CDR1 MNHEY, CDR2 SMNVEV (reference sequence). The V gene lost 2 bases and the J gene lost 3 bases, with 11 bases spanning the gap. Written as DNA, the CDR3 is TGTGCCAGCAGTTTACGGGGACAAATCTACGAGCAGTACTTC. Translated, it gives CASSLRGQIYEQYF.

Concerning this clone: At one of its ends the junction is not consistent with the germline gene, which may arise from a read error. DNA of the CDR3: TGTGCCAGCAGCCAAGAGGTAGTAGCGGGAAACTGGATCTTC. Its translation: CASSQEVVAGNWIF. The chain joins TRBV3-1 (or the pseudogene TRBV3-2) to TRBJ2-1; 8 nucleotides agree with TRBD2. From germline, CDR1 is LGHDT and CDR2 YNNKEL (reference sequence). This CDR3 contains 14 residues.

The gene calls are TRBV3-1 (or the pseudogene TRBV3-2) and TRBJ1-2; D ambiguous. V lost 5 bases and J lost 8, with 9 bases in between. Germline CDR1 LGHDT, CDR2 YNNKEL (reference sequence). The CDR3 is 11 residues long. CDR3 nucleotides: TGTGCCAGCAGCTCCGCGCGGGGCTACACCTTC. Translating gives CASSSARGYTF.

A note on this clone: This may arise from a read error, as a much more abundant clone is one base away. Different DNA sequences within this sample yield the same CDR3. The V call is TRBV11-3, the J call TRBJ1-1; a weak D match, TRBD1 (6 bases). The CDR3 totals 13 residues. The germline V gene encodes CDR1 SGHNT and CDR2 YENEEA. Trimming took off 3 bases at V and 1 base at J, with 6 bases between the two ends. CDR3 in amino acids: CASSLGQNTEAFF. The CDR3 DNA reads TGTGCCAGCAGCTTGGGACAGAACACTGAAGCTTTCTTT.

The genes are TRBV9 and TRBJ1-2; D not resolved. This CDR3 has 15 amino acids. CDR1 and CDR2 (germline): SGDLS, YYNGEE. Trimming took off 0 bases at V and 2 bases at J, with 11 bases between the two ends. CDR3 protein: CASSVARTGNYGYTF. The CDR3 bases are TGTGCCAGCAGCGTAGCAAGGACGGGAAACTATGGCTACACCTTC.

The rearrangement links TRBV21-1 to TRBJ2-5; the D call TRBD2 from the table was never checked on the DNA. TRBV21-1 is recorded as a pseudogene. The CDR3 totals 16 residues. Written as DNA, the CDR3 is TGTGCCACGGTCGGGGTTGCGGGAGGGGATCTGGAGACCCAGTACTTC. Its protein product is CATVGVAGGDLETQYF.

This chain uses TRBV7-3 with TRBJ2-1; tentative D call: TRBD2 (5 bases). The CDR3 runs to 13 residues. Per germline, CDR1 SGHTA and CDR2 FQGTGA. V lost 2 bases and J lost 9, with 11 bases in between. The chain's CDR3 is CASSLLSGSEQFF. The DNA of the CDR3 is TGTGCCAGCAGCTTATTGTCGGGAAGTGAGCAGTTCTTC.

This chain connects TRBV5-1 to TRBJ2-1; D uncertain. The germline CDR1 and CDR2 sequences are SGHRS and YFSETQ. The CDR3 totals 15 residues. V shed 0 bases and J shed 2 bases, with 9 bases lying between them. In DNA form, the CDR3 reads TGCGCCAGCAGCTTGGATGCGGTGACCTACAATGAGCAGTTCTTC. Translated: CASSLDAVTYNEQFF.

The V call is TRBV24-1, the J call TRBJ2-3; 8 nucleotides agree with TRBD2. CDR1 KGHDR and CDR2 SFDVKD come from the germline V gene. The CDR3 length is 16 residues. Trimming removed 1 base from V and 4 bases from J; junction bases left unmatched: 6. CDR3 sequence reads: CATSDFAGGGADTQYF. CDR3 DNA sequence: TGTGCCACCAGTGATTTCGCCGGGGGGGGCGCAGATACGCAGTATTTT.

The chain couples TRBV19 to TRBJ2-1, with a weak D call TRBD2 (6 bases). The germline V and J ends were trimmed by 7 bases and 7 bases, with 14 bases remaining between them. This CDR3 is built from 13 residues. Germline V gene sequence: CDR1 LNHDA, CDR2 SQIVND (reference sequence). The CDR3 region has the DNA TGTGCCAGTATGGGGAGGCGGATGAATGAGCAGTTCTTC. Its protein is CASMGRRMNEQFF. Looking up the rest from reference TRBV19 and TRBJ2-1 gives the full variable domain: DGGITQSPKYLFRKEGQNVTLSCEQNLNHDAMYWYRQDPGQGLRLIYYSQIVNDFQKGDIAEGYSVSREKKESFPLTVTSAQKNPTAFYLCASMGRRMNEQFFGPGTRLTVL.

The V gene is TRBV9, the J gene TRBJ2-1; 8 positions match TRBD2. J gave up 3 bases and V 4 bases, and 3 bases lay outside the gene matches. CDR1 is SGDLS and CDR2 is YYNGEE in the germline V gene. The CDR3 is 14 residues long. CDR3: CASSTTSGYNEQFF. In DNA, the CDR3 is TGTGCCAGCAGCACTACTAGCGGCTACAATGAGCAGTTCTTC.

The chain joins TRBV25-1 to TRBJ2-1; TRBD2 matches 15 bases. The CDR3 is made up of 16 amino acids. Germline CDR1 MGHDK, CDR2 SYGVNS. V lost 8 bases and J lost 7; bases outside the gene matches: 9. This CDR3 is CASGEDGTSGRNEQFF. In nucleotides, the CDR3 is TGTGCCAGCGGAGAGGACGGGACTAGCGGGAGGAATGAGCAGTTCTTC.

The chain carries TRBV4-1 and TRBJ1-2; 7 bases agree with TRBD1. The CDR3 has 12 residues. Germline V gene data show CDR1 as MGHRA and CDR2 as YSYEKL. J lost 8 bases, V lost 2 bases, and 2 bases had no gene match. CDR3 in amino acids: CASSQPGGGYTF. In DNA form, the CDR3 reads TGCGCCAGCAGCCAACCAGGGGGGGGCTACACCTTC.

This clone occurred once. The rearrangement uses TRBV7-2 and TRBJ2-1; the match to TRBD1 covers 10 bases. CDR1 and CDR2 from the germline V gene are SGHTA and FQGNSA. The CDR3 loop spans 16 amino acids. V lost 7 bases and J lost 6; bases outside the gene matches: 12. This CDR3 reads CASTPGRGQGVNEQFF. The CDR3 DNA is TGTGCCAGCACGCCTGGACGCGGACAGGGGGTCAATGAGCAGTTCTTC.